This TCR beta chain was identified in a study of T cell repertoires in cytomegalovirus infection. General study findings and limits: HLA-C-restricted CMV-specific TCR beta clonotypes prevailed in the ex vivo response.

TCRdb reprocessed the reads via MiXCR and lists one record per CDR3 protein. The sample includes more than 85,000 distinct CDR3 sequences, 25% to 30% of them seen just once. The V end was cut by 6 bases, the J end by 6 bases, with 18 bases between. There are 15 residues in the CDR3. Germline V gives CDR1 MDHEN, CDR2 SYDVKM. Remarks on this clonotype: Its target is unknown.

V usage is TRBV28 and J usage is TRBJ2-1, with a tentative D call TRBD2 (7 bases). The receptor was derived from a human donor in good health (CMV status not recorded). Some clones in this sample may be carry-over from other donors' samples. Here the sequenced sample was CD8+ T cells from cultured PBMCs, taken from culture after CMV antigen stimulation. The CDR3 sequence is CASSLRAGAGNEQFF. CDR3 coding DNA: TGTGCCAGCAGCCTCCGGGCGGGGGCCGGCAATGAGCAGTTCTTC.